This T cell receptor beta chain originates from a study of vaccination and CD4 T cells after COVID-19. In the study overall: SARS-CoV-2 had been detected by nasal swab PCR in convalescent patients; roughly 10 were mild, one severe. General study points: Researchers report that a median about 89% of reactive clones in convalescent patients surfaced only post-vaccination.

Oncomine TCR Beta short-read sequencing was applied to DNA from cultured CD4+ T cells. One entry per CDR3 protein, called by TCRdb with MiXCR from the PCR reads. Among some 11,000 distinct CDR3 sequences, roughly 26% were seen once, and the ten largest hold around a quarter. The CDR3 totals 14 residues. The V end was cut by 4 bases, the J end by 5 bases, with 15 bases between. Germline CDR1 and CDR2: SGHKS and YYEKEE (reference sequence). This sample's treatment: 10-day PBMC culture with coronavirus spike peptide pools or control peptides (ViraFEST assay). On this clonotype itself: What it binds is not known.

The sequenced material came from cultured CD4+ T cells from blood. The chain joins TRBV5-5 to TRBJ1-1; TRBD1 might be the D (6 bases). The TCR originated in a human donor with COVID-19. CDR3 sequence (DNA): TGTGCCAGCAGCAAACAGGGCTTGGTGACTGAAGCTTTCTTT. This translates into CASSKQGLVTEAFF.